Listed here are 20 T cell receptor beta chains from one sample, sequenced in a study of T cell responses to AZD1222 COVID-19 vaccine. Measured with immunoSEQ multiplex PCR; TCRdb has only the in-frame clones, and not every one. Of some 110,000 clones listed, approximately 90% are singletons. Specimen: peripheral blood, collected 28 days after the second AZD1222 dose. These receptors all come from an adult who received the AZD1222 COVID-19 vaccine.

This chain uses TRBV7-2 with TRBJ1-1; D unclear. CDR3 length: 14 amino acids. Trimming removed 6 bases at V and 4 bases at J, with 15 bases between. The V gene's germline CDR1 is SGHTA and CDR2 FQGNSA. CDR3 sequence reads: CASSPGSLRTEAFF. In DNA, the CDR3 is TGTGCCAGCAGTCCTGGATCCTTACGCACTGAAGCTTTCTTT.

This CDR3 reads CASSLGASRKLYGYTF. The CDR3 region has the DNA TGCGCCAGCAGCTTGGGGGCGAGTCGTAAGCTTTATGGCTACACCTTC. The chain has TRBV5-1 and TRBJ1-2, with D hard to call. Germline V gene lookup returns CDR1 SGHRS and CDR2 YFSETQ. The V end was cut by 0 bases, the J end by 5 bases, with 17 bases between. This CDR3 contains 16 residues.

This chain uses TRBV9 with TRBJ2-7; 11 nucleotides align to TRBD1. The CDR3 is 14 residues long. Germline-derived CDR1 and CDR2 are SGDLS and YYNGEE. The V segment lost 6 bases and the J segment 4 bases; nucleotides outside the gene matches: 6. The CDR3 nucleotides are TGTGCCAGCAATGGGGGACAGGGGGAATACGAGCAGTACTTC. This encodes CASNGGQGEYEQYF.

This clone was recorded a few times. The genes are TRBV9 and TRBJ1-5; no firm D call. The V gene lost 0 bases and the J gene lost 5 bases, with 12 bases spanning the gap. Germline CDR1 is SGDLS and CDR2 is YYNGEE. This CDR3 contains 15 residues. The CDR3 spells CASSVGPSEDQPQHF. DNA of the CDR3: TGTGCCAGCAGCGTAGGGCCCTCAGAGGATCAGCCCCAGCATTTT.

V gene TRBV27 combines with J gene TRBJ1-1; no clear D. Germline V gene sequence: CDR1 MNHEY, CDR2 SMNVEV (reference sequence). V lost 8 bases and J 3 bases, leaving 13 bases between the germline ends. CDR3 length equals 13 residues. The CDR3 bases are TGTGCCAGCGCTCCGTCCCGGCACACTGAAGCTTTCTTT. Its translation is CASAPSRHTEAFF.

This clone was detected ten times or more. The chain has TRBV21-1 and TRBJ2-7; TRBD2 is taken as the D call from the table, unchecked against the DNA. TRBV21-1 is annotated as a pseudogene. This CDR3 comprises 14 residues. CDR3 sequence: CASSILAGENEQYF. The CDR3 DNA is TGTGCCAGCAGCATACTAGCGGGAGAGAACGAGCAGTACTTC.

V is TRBV7-3 and J is TRBJ2-1, with unresolved D. The germline CDR1 and CDR2 sequences are SGHTA and FQGTGA. The V end lost 1 base, the J end lost 2 bases, and 12 bases lay between the germline ends. CDR3 size: 16 residues. This CDR3 is CASSLRPGVTYNEQFF. The DNA of the CDR3 is TGTGCCAGCAGCTTAAGGCCTGGGGTAACCTACAATGAGCAGTTCTTC.

This clone appeared once. The chain carries TRBV7-2 and TRBJ1-5; D gene unclear. CDR1 and CDR2 (germline): SGHTA, FQGNSA. Trimming took off 2 bases at V and 4 bases at J, with 6 bases between the two ends. The CDR3 is 13 residues long. CDR3 sequence reads: CASSLTANQPQHF. CDR3 nucleotides: TGTGCCAGCAGCTTAACGGCAAATCAGCCCCAGCATTTT. Complete variable domain (other parts from reference TRBV7-2 and TRBJ1-5): GAGVSQSPSNKVTEKGKDVELRCDPISGHTALYWYRQSLGQGLEFLIYFQGNSAPDKSGLPSDRFSAERTGGSVSTLTIQRTQQEDSAVYLCASSLTANQPQHFGDGTRLSIL.

V and J are TRBV7-9 and TRBJ1-2; a possible D gene is TRBD1 (5 bases). Trimming pared 8 bases from V and 8 bases from J, leaving 27 bases between. Germline loops: CDR1 SEHNR, CDR2 FQNEAQ (reference sequence). The CDR3 runs to 16 residues. CDR3 coding DNA: TGTGCCAGCCCCCCGGGTCAGGGCGCGGACTGGGGCGGCTACACCTTC. Its protein product is CASPPGQGADWGGYTF.

The rearrangement uses TRBV5-1 and TRBJ1-3, with 10 bases aligning to TRBD1. The length of the CDR3 is 17 residues. V dropped 1 base and J dropped 0; count of bases not matched to a gene: 4. CDR1 is SGHRS, CDR2 YFSETQ, per germline. CDR3 in amino acids: CASSLLGQGGSGNTIYF. In DNA form, the CDR3 reads TGCGCCAGCAGCTTGTTAGGACAGGGGGGCTCTGGAAACACCATATATTTT.

The chain uses TRBV5-4 and TRBJ1-2, with 7 positions matching TRBD1. The CDR3 consists of 17 residues. Germline CDR1 and CDR2: SGHNT and YYREEE (reference sequence). V trimming: 0 bases; J trimming: 3 bases; junction bases outside the gene matches: 11. CDR3 sequence reads: CASSLDIGGGAYYGYTF. CDR3 nucleotides: TGTGCCAGCAGCTTGGACATTGGAGGGGGCGCCTACTATGGCTACACCTTC.

In DNA form, the CDR3 reads TGTGCTAGTGGTTTGAATAGGGGGCTTTTGGGGGAAGCGACCCAGTACTTC. This sequence encodes CASGLNRGLLGEATQYF. This chain links TRBV12-5 with TRBJ2-5; TRBD1 agrees at 7 bases. CDR3 length: 17 residues. V shed 2 bases, J shed 7 bases, and the junction held 16 bases outside the gene matches. The germline CDR1 and CDR2 sequences are LGHNT and FRNRAP.

This clone was detected only once. The chain uses TRBV7-6 and TRBJ1-1; D not certain. Trimming shortened V by 7 bases and J by 1 base, and 13 bases separated the two germline ends. Germline CDR1 is SGHVS and CDR2 is FNYEAQ. The CDR3 contains 14 residues. The CDR3 here is CASTKRMENTEAFF. DNA of the CDR3: TGTGCCAGCACCAAAAGAATGGAGAACACTGAAGCTTTCTTT.

The CDR3 is CASSPSTGTTNYGYTF. CDR3 in DNA: TGTGCCAGCAGCCCGTCAACGGGGACAACTAACTATGGCTACACCTTC. The chain combines TRBV6-6 with TRBJ1-2; tentative D call: TRBD1 (6 bases). CDR3 length: 16 amino acids. With 6 bases removed from V and 0 bases from J, the gap between germline ends came to 17 bases. CDR1 is MNHNY and CDR2 is SVGAGI in the germline V gene (reference sequence).

This CDR3 reads CASSPGTGTSQPQHF. The CDR3 DNA reads TGTGCCAGCAGCCCCGGGACAGGGACAAGTCAGCCCCAGCATTTT. The chain carries TRBV7-9 and TRBJ1-5; TRBD1 matches at 9 bases. Germline assignment: CDR1 SEHNR and CDR2 FQNEAQ (reference sequence). The CDR3 contains 15 residues. V shed 5 bases, J shed 6 bases, and the junction held 8 bases outside the gene matches.

The chain joins TRBV24-1 to TRBJ2-1; D gene unclear. Trimming removed 9 bases from V and 0 bases from J, with 11 bases in between. The CDR3 consists of 14 residues. Germline lookup yields CDR1 KGHDR and CDR2 SFDVKD. CDR3 in amino acids: CATGPPSSYNEQFF. The CDR3, as DNA: TGTGCCACCGGTCCTCCGAGCTCCTACAATGAGCAGTTCTTC.

V and J are TRBV12-3 or TRBV12-4 and TRBJ1-1; D is perhaps TRBD1 (6 bases). The CDR3 extends over 12 amino acids. Trimming shortened V by 7 bases and J by 5 bases, and 11 bases separated the two germline ends. CDR3 sequence: CASTTDRTEAFF. The CDR3 bases are TGTGCCAGCACTACAGACAGGACTGAAGCTTTCTTT.

The V call is TRBV7-9, the J call TRBJ2-5; no clear D. Germline CDR1 is SEHNR and CDR2 is FQNEAQ (reference sequence). Trimming took off 3 bases at V and 2 bases at J, with 10 bases between the two ends. The CDR3 has 14 amino acids. The CDR3 DNA follows: TGTGCCAGCAGCTTGGATGAGGAACAAGAGACCCAGTACTTC. Protein: CASSLDEEQETQYF.

The chain has TRBV11-2 and TRBJ1-2, with 9 bases identical to TRBD1. V trimming: 5 bases; J trimming: 8 bases; junction bases outside the gene matches: 12. CDR3 length equals 15 residues. Germline V gene lookup returns CDR1 SGHAT and CDR2 FQNNGV. In nucleotides, the CDR3 is TGTGCCAGCAGCCCGACGGGACAGGGAGAGACGGGCTACACCTTC. Translating it yields CASSPTGQGETGYTF.

The chain joins TRBV10-3 to TRBJ2-1; no clear D. Trimming took 3 bases from V and 0 from J, leaving 9 bases between them. The CDR3 consists of 15 residues. The germline V gene encodes CDR1 ENHRY and CDR2 SYGVKD. The CDR3 DNA reads TGTGCCATCAGTGATGGTTCTACCTCCTACAATGAGCAGTTCTTC. Translation gives CAISDGSTSYNEQFF.